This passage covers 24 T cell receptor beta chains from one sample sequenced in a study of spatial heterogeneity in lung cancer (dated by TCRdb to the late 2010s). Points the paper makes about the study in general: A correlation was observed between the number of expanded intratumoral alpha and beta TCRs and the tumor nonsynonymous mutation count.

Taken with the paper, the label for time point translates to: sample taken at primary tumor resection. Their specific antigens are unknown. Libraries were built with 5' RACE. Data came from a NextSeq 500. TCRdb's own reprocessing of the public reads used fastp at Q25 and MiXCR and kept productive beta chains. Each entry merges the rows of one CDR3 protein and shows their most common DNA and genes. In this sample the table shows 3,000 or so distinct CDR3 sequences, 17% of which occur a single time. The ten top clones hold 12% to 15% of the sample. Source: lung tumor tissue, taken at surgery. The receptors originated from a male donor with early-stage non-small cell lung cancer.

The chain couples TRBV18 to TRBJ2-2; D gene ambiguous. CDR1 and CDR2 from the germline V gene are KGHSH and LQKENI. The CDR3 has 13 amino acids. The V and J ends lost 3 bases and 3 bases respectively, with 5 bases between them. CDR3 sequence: CASSPGHTGELFF. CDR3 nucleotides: TGTGCCAGCTCACCTGGCCACACCGGGGAGCTGTTTTTT.

In DNA, the CDR3 is TGCAGTGCTAGAGATCGGTGGGTGCCCTTCAGCTCTGGGGCCAACGTCCTGACTTTC. Protein: CSARDRWVPFSSGANVLTF. The gene calls are TRBV20-1 and TRBJ2-6; the D is unclear. This CDR3 has 19 amino acids. Germline CDR1 is DFQATT and CDR2 is SNEGSKA (reference sequence). The V gene lost 0 bases and the J gene lost 0 bases, with 18 bases spanning the gap.

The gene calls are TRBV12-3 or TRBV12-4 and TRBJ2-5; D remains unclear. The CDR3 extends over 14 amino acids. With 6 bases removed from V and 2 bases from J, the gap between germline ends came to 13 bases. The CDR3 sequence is CASSLSVRQETQYF. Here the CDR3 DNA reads TGTGCCAGCAGCCTCTCCGTCAGACAAGAGACCCAGTACTTC.

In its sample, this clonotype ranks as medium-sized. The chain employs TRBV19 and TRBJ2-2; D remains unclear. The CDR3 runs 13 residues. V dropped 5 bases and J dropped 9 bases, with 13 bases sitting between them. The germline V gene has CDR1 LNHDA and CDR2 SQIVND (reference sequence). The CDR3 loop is CASSFTRERELFF. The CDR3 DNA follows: TGTGCCAGTAGTTTCACCCGCGAACGGGAGCTGTTTTTT.

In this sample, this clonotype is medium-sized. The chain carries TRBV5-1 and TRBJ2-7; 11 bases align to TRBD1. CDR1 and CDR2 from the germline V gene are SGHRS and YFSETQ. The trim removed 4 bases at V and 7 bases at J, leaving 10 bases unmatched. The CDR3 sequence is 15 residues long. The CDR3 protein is CASSPRGTGGTEQYF. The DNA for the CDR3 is TGCGCCAGCAGCCCTCGGGGGACAGGGGGTACGGAGCAGTACTTC.

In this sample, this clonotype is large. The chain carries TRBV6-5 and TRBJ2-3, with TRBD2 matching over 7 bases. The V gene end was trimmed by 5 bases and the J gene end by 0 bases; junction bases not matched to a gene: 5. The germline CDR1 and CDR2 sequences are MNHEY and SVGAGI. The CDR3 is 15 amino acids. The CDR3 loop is CASSRSSGSTDTQYF. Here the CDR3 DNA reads TGTGCCAGCAGTCGCTCTAGCGGTAGCACAGATACGCAGTATTTT.

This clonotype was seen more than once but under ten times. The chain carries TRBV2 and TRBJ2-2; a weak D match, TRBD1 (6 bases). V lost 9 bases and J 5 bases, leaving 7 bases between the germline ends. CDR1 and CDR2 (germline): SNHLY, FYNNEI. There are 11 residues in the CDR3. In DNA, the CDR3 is TGTGCCAGTCAGGGGACCGGGGAGCTGTTTTTT. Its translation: CASQGTGELFF.

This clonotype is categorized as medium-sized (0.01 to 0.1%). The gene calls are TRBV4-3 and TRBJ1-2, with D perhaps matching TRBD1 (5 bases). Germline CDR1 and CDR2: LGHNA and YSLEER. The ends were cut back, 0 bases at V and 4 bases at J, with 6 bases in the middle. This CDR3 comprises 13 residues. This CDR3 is CASSQDRVYGYTF. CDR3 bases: TGCGCCAGCAGCCAAGACAGGGTCTATGGCTACACCTTC.

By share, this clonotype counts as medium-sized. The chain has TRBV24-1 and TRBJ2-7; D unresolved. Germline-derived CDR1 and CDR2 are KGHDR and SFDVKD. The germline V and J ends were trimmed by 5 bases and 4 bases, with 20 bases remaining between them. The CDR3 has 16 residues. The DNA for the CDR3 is TGTGCCACCAGTGCGCCCTCGACGCCCCGAAGGTACGAGCAGTACTTC. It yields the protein CATSAPSTPRRYEQYF.

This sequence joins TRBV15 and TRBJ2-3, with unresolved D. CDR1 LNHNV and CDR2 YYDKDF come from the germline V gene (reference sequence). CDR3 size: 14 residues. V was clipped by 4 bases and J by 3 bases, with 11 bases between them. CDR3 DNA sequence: TGTGCCACCAGCAATCTCCCCGGGACAGATACGCAGTATTTT. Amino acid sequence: CATSNLPGTDTQYF.

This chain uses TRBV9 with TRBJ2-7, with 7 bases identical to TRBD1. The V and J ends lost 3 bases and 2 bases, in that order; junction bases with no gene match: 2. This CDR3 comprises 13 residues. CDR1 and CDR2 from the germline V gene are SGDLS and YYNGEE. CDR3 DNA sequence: TGTGCCAGCAGCGAGGGGGCTACCTACGAGCAGTACTTC. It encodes CASSEGATYEQYF.

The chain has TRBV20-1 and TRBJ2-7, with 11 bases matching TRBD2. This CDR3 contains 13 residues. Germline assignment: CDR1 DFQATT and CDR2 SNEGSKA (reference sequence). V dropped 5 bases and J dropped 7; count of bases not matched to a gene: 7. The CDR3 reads CSASSRLAGEQYF. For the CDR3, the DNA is TGCAGTGCTTCCTCGAGACTAGCGGGGGAGCAGTACTTC.

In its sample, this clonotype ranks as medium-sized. The CDR3 spells CSASLTGGYQPQHF. The CDR3 DNA reads as TGCAGTGCTTCCTTGACAGGGGGGTATCAGCCCCAGCATTTT. The V gene is TRBV20-1, the J gene TRBJ1-5; 9 nucleotides agree with TRBD1. After removal of 5 bases from V and 5 bases from J, the junction contained 7 bases not matched to a gene. Looked up from germline, CDR1 is DFQATT and CDR2 is SNEGSKA (reference sequence). The CDR3 covers 14 residues.

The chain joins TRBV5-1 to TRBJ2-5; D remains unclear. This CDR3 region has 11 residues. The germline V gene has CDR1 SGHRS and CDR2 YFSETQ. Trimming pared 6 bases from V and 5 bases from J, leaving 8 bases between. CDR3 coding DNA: TGCGCCAGCACCGGAAGGGAGACCCAGTACTTC. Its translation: CASTGRETQYF.

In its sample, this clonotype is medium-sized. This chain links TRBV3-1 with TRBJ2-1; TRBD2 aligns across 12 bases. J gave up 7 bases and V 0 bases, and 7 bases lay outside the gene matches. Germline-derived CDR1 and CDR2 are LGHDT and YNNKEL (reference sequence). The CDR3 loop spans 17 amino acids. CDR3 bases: TGTGCCAGCAGCCAAGAGTCTAGCGGGGGGGCCGGTAATGAGCAGTTCTTC. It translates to CASSQESSGGAGNEQFF.

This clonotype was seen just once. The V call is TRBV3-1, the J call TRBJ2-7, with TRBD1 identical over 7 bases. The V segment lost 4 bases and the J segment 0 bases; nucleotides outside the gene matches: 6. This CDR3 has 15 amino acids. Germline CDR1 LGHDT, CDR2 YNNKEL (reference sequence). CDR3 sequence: CASSRGTVSSYEQYF. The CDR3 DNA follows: TGTGCCAGCAGCCGGGGGACAGTGAGCTCCTACGAGCAGTACTTC.

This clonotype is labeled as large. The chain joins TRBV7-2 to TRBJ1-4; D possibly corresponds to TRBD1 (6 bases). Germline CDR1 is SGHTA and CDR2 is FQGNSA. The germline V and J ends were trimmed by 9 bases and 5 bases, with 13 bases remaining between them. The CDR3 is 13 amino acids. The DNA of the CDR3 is TGTGCCAGTAAACAGGGAGAGAATGAAAAACTGTTTTTT. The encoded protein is CASKQGENEKLFF.

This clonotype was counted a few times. This chain's CDR3 is CASSFGLRETQYF. CDR3 bases: TGTGCCAGCAGTTTTGGACTACGAGAGACCCAGTACTTC. V is TRBV12-3 or TRBV12-4 and J is TRBJ2-5; tentatively, D is TRBD2 (6 bases). The CDR3 is made up of 13 amino acids. Trimming shortened V by 3 bases and J by 4 bases, and 9 bases separated the two germline ends.

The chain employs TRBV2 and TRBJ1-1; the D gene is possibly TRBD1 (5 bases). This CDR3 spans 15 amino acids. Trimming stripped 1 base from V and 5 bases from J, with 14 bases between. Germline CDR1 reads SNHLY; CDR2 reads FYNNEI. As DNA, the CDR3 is TGTGCCAGCAGTGAAGAATGGCCAGAGGGGACTGAAGCTTTCTTT. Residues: CASSEEWPEGTEAFF.

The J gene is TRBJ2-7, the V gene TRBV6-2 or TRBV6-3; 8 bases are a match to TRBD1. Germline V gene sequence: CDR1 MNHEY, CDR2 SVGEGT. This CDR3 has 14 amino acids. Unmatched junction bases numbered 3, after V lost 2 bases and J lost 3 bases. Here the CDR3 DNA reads TGTGCCAGCAGTTACGAAACAGGGGGCTACGAGCAGTACTTC. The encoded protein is CASSYETGGYEQYF.

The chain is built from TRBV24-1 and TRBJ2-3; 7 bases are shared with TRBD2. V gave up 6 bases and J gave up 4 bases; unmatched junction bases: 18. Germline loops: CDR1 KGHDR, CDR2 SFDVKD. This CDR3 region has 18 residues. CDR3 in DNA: TGTGCCACCAGTAGGTACCGGGGCAGCGGGGATCCCGCAGATACGCAGTATTTT. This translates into CATSRYRGSGDPADTQYF.

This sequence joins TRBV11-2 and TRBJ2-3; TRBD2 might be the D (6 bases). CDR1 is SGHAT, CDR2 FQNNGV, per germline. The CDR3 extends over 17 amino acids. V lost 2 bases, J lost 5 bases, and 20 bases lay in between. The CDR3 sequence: CASSLMRARGTGDTQYF. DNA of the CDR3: TGTGCCAGCAGCTTAATGAGGGCTCGGGGGACGGGAGATACGCAGTATTTT. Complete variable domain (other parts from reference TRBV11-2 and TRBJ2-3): EAGVAQSPRYKIIEKRQSVAFWCNPISGHATLYWYQQILGQGPKLLIQFQNNGVVDDSQLPKDRFSAERLKGVDSTLKIQPAKLEDSAVYLCASSLMRARGTGDTQYFGPGTRLTVL.

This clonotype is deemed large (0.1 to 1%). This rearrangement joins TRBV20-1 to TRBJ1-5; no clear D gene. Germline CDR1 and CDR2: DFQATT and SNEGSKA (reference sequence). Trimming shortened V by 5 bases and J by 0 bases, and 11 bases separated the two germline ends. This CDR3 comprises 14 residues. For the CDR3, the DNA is TGCAGTGCTCCGGACGGCAATAGCAATCAGCCCCAGCATTTT. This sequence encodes CSAPDGNSNQPQHF.

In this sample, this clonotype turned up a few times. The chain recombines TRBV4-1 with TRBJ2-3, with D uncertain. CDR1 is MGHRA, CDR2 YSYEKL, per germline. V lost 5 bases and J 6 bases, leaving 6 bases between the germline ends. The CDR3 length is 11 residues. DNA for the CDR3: TGCGCCAGCAGCAGAATGGATACGCAGTATTTT. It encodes CASSRMDTQYF.